The T cell receptor (beta chain) under discussion was sequenced for a study of blood T cell repertoires in COVID-19. Whole-study context: T cells, B-cell-depleted T cells, or PBMCs provided the cDNA or gDNA that served as material.

Individuals drawn from approximately 26 US areas were roughly 18 to 89 years old. Among Cohort 3 donors, those recovered had two negative PCRs, clearance, or symptom resolution. Authors' methods: Estimates of nucleated cell counts were drawn from the amplification of reference gene primers. Method: immunoSEQ multiplex PCR; TCRdb's copy keeps in-frame clones and lacks some. V and J calls and clone size follow that table, whereas D and trimming were derived from the DNA. The profile shows 150,000 to 200,000 clones, 84% of them singletons. This CDR3 region has 13 residues. Per the germline V gene, CDR1 is ENHRY and CDR2 is SYGVKD. The germline V and J ends were trimmed by 3 bases and 8 bases, with 14 bases remaining between them.

This chain connects TRBV10-3 to TRBJ2-7; a weak D match, TRBD1 (5 bases). The origin of this receptor is a woman aged 50 to 65 who had recovered from COVID-19. The sequencing input was PBMCs or T cells enriched from blood (not recorded which). CDR3 protein: CAISERSDTKQYF. The CDR3 region has the DNA TGTGCCATCAGTGAACGGTCGGACACGAAGCAGTACTTC.